This TCR beta chain was observed in a study of Ad26.COV2.S vaccination and SARS-CoV-2 variants. Across the whole study: Donor was assigned to the Ad26.COV2.S arm of trial COV1001. Recipients of Ad26.COV2.S got it intramuscularly, once or twice 56 days apart.

CDR1 and CDR2 (germline): KGHSH, LQKENI. V shed 1 base and J shed 5 bases, with 9 bases lying between them. This CDR3 is 13 amino acids long. Treatment described: some 20 received Ad26.COV2.S at low or high dose, single or two shots; several received placebo; per-sample allocation not given. Sampling occurred on day 63 after the first vaccine or placebo injection. SARS-CoV-2 spike from the Wuhan strain was encoded by the vaccine, an Ad26 vector. This table comes from immunoSEQ multiplex PCR, and its TCRdb copy is limited to in-frame clones, with some not included. Of 350,000 to 500,000 clones detected, roughly nine tenths appear once; the ten largest clones hold approximately 2.5%.

The clonotype originates from a person aged 18 to 65 who received the Ad26.COV2.S COVID-19 vaccine or a placebo. This chain connects TRBV18 to TRBJ2-7; D is unclear. The source material was peripheral blood, sampled in a trial of Ad26.COV2.S vaccine versus placebo. CDR3 sequence: CASSPLNGDEQYF. The DNA of the CDR3 is TGTGCCAGCTCACCACTCAATGGGGACGAGCAGTACTTC.